The 5 T cell receptor beta chains in this list originate from one sample, sequenced in a study of T-cell reconstitution after alpha-beta-depleted transplantation in children. As it was prepared, the TCRbeta library received unique molecular identifiers. TCRdb re-derived calls from the PCR reads in MiXCR, one entry per CDR3 protein. The table has about 400,000 distinct CDR3 sequences, just over 20% seen once. The specimen was PBMCs from the stem cell graft donor, collected from the stem cell graft. The receptors were gathered from a human donor who donated a stem cell graft to a child with acute myeloid leukemia.

This CDR3 is CASTLLMGGEQYF. Written as DNA, the CDR3 is TGTGCCAGCACCCTTTTGATGGGGGGCGAGCAGTACTTC. This chain joins TRBV12-3 or TRBV12-4 and TRBJ2-7; the D gene is possibly TRBD2 (6 bases). This CDR3 is 13 amino acids long. Trimming cost V 7 bases and J 6 bases, with 16 bases left between them.

CDR3 in DNA: TGTGCCAGCAGCTTAGCCGAGGATAGGGGTCAGTTCTTC. It is translated as CASSLAEDRGQFF. The chain combines TRBV7-2 with TRBJ2-1, with D maybe TRBD1 (5 bases). V was cut by 0 bases and J by 13 bases, with 13 bases left in between. Germline V gives CDR1 SGHTA, CDR2 FQGNSA. The CDR3 loop spans 13 amino acids.

This chain uses TRBV25-1 with TRBJ2-3; 13 bases are a match to TRBD2. Germline CDR1 and CDR2: MGHDK and SYGVNS. Losses at the gene ends were 8 bases for V and 2 bases for J; bases not matched to a gene: 4. The CDR3 extends over 15 amino acids. The CDR3 sequence is CASRGLAGVTDTQYF. The CDR3, as DNA: TGTGCCAGCCGCGGACTAGCGGGAGTCACAGATACGCAGTATTTT.

The rearrangement joins TRBV12-3 or TRBV12-4 to TRBJ2-1, with D possibly matching TRBD2 (5 bases). V dropped 7 bases and J dropped 8 bases, with 15 bases sitting between them. This CDR3 is 13 amino acids long. The CDR3 loop is CASIWEIGYEQFF. DNA for the CDR3: TGTGCCAGCATCTGGGAGATCGGCTATGAGCAGTTCTTC.

The chain employs TRBV24-1 and TRBJ2-7; 12 bases are shared with TRBD2. The CDR3 spans 16 residues. Germline V gives CDR1 KGHDR, CDR2 SFDVKD. Losses at the gene ends were 3 bases for V and 5 bases for J; bases not matched to a gene: 7. CDR3 residues: CATSDPGLAGTNEQYF. The CDR3 DNA is TGTGCCACCAGTGATCCCGGACTAGCGGGAACAAACGAGCAGTACTTC.